What follows describes a single T cell receptor (beta chain). What it binds is unknown. The source of the sample is a study of CD4 T cells in relation to SARS-CoV-2 and coronaviruses. At the level of the study: Shared crossreactive spike epitopes were mapped to their HLA restriction. Overall study findings and caveats: According to naive versus memory sequencing, detected responses are memory recall, not newly primed. Roughly 65% of donors had memory CD4+ clonotypes crossrecognizing SARS-CoV-2 and common cold coronavirus spike.

CDR3 length: 17 residues. Looked up from germline, CDR1 is MDHEN and CDR2 is SYDVKM. The V and J ends lost 5 bases and 3 bases respectively, with 23 bases between them. Profiled with immunoSEQ multiplex PCR; TCRdb holds only in-frame clones, not every one. Altogether around 54,000 clones are present, about 90% being singletons, with the ten largest covering about 0.4%. The chain joins TRBV28 to TRBJ2-7; D perhaps matches TRBD1 (6 bases). The sequencing sample was made of naive CD4+ T cells from PBMCs. Regarding subset: naive CD4+ T cells isolated by negative enrichment. The source is an adult with COVID-19. CDR3 region: CASSLLGQSSYLYEQYF. CDR3 DNA: TGTGCCAGCAGTCTACTAGGACAGTCATCTTACCTCTACGAGCAGTACTTC.